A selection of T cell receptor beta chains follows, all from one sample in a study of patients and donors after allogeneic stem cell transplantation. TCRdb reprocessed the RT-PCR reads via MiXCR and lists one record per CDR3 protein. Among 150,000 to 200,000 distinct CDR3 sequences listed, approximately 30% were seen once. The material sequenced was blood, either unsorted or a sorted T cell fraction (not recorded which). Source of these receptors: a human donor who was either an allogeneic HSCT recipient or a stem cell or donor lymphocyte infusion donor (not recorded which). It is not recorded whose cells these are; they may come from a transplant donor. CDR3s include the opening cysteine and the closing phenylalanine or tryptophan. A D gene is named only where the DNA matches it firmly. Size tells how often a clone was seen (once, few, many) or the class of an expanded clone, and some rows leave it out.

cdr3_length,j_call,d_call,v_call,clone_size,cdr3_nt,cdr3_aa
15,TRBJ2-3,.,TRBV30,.,TGTGCCTGGAGTGTAAATGGGGCGGGCACAGATACGCAGTATTTT,CAWSVNGAGTDTQYF
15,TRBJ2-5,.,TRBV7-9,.,TGTGCCAGCAGCTCTCTGAAGGACCTTCAAGAGACCCAGTACTTC,CASSSLKDLQETQYF
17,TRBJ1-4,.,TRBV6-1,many,TGTGCCAGCAGTGAAATCCGGGGGAGAGGGGGAAATGAAAAACTGTTTTTT,CASSEIRGRGGNEKLFF
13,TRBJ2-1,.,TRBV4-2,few,TGTGCCAGCAGCCAAGAGGTGATCGATGAGCAGTTCTTC,CASSQEVIDEQFF
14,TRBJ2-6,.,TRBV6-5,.,TGTGCCAGCAGCGCCAATACTGGGGCCAACGTCCTGACTTTC,CASSANTGANVLTF
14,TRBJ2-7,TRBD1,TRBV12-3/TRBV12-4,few,TGTGCCAGCAGGGAAACAGGGGGCTCCTACGAGCAGTACTTC,CASRETGGSYEQYF
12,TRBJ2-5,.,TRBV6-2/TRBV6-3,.,TGTGCCAGCAGTCATCCGGGGAGGACCCAGTACTTC,CASSHPGRTQYF
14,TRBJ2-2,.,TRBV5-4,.,TGTGCCAGCAGCCCCAGAGCGTTCACCGGGGAGCTGTTTTTT,CASSPRAFTGELFF
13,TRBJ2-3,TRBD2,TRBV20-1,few,TGCAGTGCTACTCGGACTAGGGGAGATACGCAGTATTTT,CSATRTRGDTQYF
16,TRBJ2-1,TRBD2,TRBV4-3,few,TGCGCCAGCAGCCAAGACCCGGGACTAGCGGCCAATGAGCAGTTCTTC,CASSQDPGLAANEQFF
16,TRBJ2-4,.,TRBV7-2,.,TGTGCCAGCAGCTTAAACCCCGGGTACAGAAAAAACATTCAGTACTTC,CASSLNPGYRKNIQYF
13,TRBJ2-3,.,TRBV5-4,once,TGTGCCAGCAGCTTCGGAAGAGCAGATACGCAGTATTTT,CASSFGRADTQYF
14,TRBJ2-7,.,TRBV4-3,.,TGCGCCAGCAGCCAAGCTCCGGTTAACTACGAGCAGTACTTC,CASSQAPVNYEQYF
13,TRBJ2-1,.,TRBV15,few,TGTGCCACTTATGGATCCTCCTACAATGAGCAGTTCTTC,CATYGSSYNEQFF
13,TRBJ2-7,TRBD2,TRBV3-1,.,TGTGCCAGCAGCCATAGGACTAGTGATGAGCAGTACTTC,CASSHRTSDEQYF
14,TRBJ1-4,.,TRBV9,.,TGTGCCAGCAGCATCCCGGGAGCTAATGAAAAACTGTTTTTT,CASSIPGANEKLFF
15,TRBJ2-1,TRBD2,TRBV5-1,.,TGCGCCAGCAGCCGTGGCGGGAGCCCGGGGAATGAGCAGTTCTTC,CASSRGGSPGNEQFF
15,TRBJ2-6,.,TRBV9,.,TGTGCCAGCAGCGTAGGGAACTCTGGGGCCAACGTCCTGACTTTC,CASSVGNSGANVLTF
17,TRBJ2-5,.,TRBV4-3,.,TGCGCCAGCAGCCAAGACACGCTCGGGTCCCCCCTGGAGACCCAGTACTTC,CASSQDTLGSPLETQYF
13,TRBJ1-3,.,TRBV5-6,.,TGTGCCAGCAGCTGGGGGAGGAGCGGCACCATATATTTT,CASSWGRSGTIYF
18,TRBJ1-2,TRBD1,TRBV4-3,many,TGCGCCAGCAGCCAAGATAACAGGGGGCGCGTGGGTGTCTATGGCTACACCTTC,CASSQDNRGRVGVYGYTF
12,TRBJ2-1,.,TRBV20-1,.,TGCAGTGCTAGCGGGAAACTCGATGAGCAGTTCTTC,CSASGKLDEQFF
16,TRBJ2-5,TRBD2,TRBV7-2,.,TGTGCCAGCAGCTATCTAGCGGGAGGGAGACAAGAGACCCAGTACTTC,CASSYLAGGRQETQYF
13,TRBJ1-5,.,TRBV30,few,TGTGCCTGGAGTAGGAGCCAAAATCAGCCCCAGCATTTT,CAWSRSQNQPQHF
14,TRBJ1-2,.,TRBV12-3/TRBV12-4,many,TGTGCCAGCAGTTTTGGGCAGGGAGGCTATGGCTACACCTTC,CASSFGQGGYGYTF
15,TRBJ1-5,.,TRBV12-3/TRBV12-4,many,TGTGCCAGCAGTTTTGGCCCCGGTAGCAATCAGCCCCAGCATTTT,CASSFGPGSNQPQHF
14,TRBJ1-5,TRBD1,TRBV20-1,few,TGCAGTGCTAGACAGGGGGCGGGAAATCAGCCCCAGCATTTT,CSARQGAGNQPQHF
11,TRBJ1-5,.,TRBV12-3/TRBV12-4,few,TGTGCCAGCAGTTTATCTCAGCCCCAGCATTTT,CASSLSQPQHF
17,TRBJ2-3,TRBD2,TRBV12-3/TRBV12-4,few,TGTGCCAGCAGCCCTCTGACTAGCGGGAGACCCACAGATACGCAGTATTTT,CASSPLTSGRPTDTQYF